The next 24 T cell receptor beta chains were all read from a single sample in a study of shared clonotypes between healthy human individuals. The table came from immunoSEQ multiplex PCR; TCRdb's copy has only in-frame clones and leaves some out. The sample contains roughly 2.2 million clones, around 90% of which appear only once. Sequencing was performed on naive CD4+ T cells from PBMCs. The subset: CD45RA+ positively selected. Receptor source: a man aged 18 to 30 in good health. Some clones in this sample may be carry-over from other donors' samples.

The gene calls are TRBV9 and TRBJ1-1, with D possibly TRBD1 on 5 matching bases. Trimming removed 3 bases from V and 0 bases from J, with 12 bases in between. CDR1 and CDR2 (germline): SGDLS, YYNGEE. This CDR3 has 15 residues. In nucleotides, the CDR3 is TGTGCCAGCAGCGCGGACACAAGTTTGAACACTGAAGCTTTCTTT. Its protein product is CASSADTSLNTEAFF.

V is TRBV5-1 and J is TRBJ2-1; 11 bases line up with TRBD1. CDR3 size: 15 residues. J was trimmed by 7 bases and V by 1 base; bases with no gene match: 4. In germline, CDR1 is SGHRS, CDR2 YFSETQ. CDR3 loop: CASSLYGQGANEQFF. The CDR3 bases are TGCGCCAGCAGCTTGTACGGACAGGGGGCAAATGAGCAGTTCTTC.

The chain recombines TRBV4-1 with TRBJ1-4, with 11 bases fitting TRBD1. Germline CDR1 is MGHRA and CDR2 is YSYEKL. This CDR3 contains 18 residues. V dropped 1 base and J dropped 4; count of bases not matched to a gene: 8. In nucleotides, the CDR3 is TGCGCCAGCAGCCAAGGCCCGGGACAGGGGGGCCATAATGAAAAACTGTTTTTT. It translates to CASSQGPGQGGHNEKLFF.

This rearrangement joins TRBV7-8 to TRBJ2-3, with D possibly being TRBD1 or TRBD2 (6 bases each). Trimming removed 1 base from V and 3 bases from J, with 14 bases in between. The CDR3 has 16 residues. Germline loops: CDR1 SGHVS, CDR2 FQNEAQ. The CDR3 reads CASSLVGGGITDTQYF. In DNA, the CDR3 is TGTGCCAGCAGCTTAGTTGGGGGCGGGATTACAGATACGCAGTATTTT.

This clone was recorded once. The CDR3 region has the DNA TGTGCCAGCAGTCGACCCGACCAGGATGGCTACACCTTC. Protein product: CASSRPDQDGYTF. V usage is TRBV27 and J usage is TRBJ1-2; D gene ambiguous. CDR1 and CDR2 (germline): MNHEY, SMNVEV (reference sequence). Deletions cut 5 bases from V and 6 bases from J, with 13 bases between. The CDR3 contains 13 residues.

Comments on this clone: The same CDR3 can be traced to other DNA sequences in this sample. V gene TRBV10-3 combines with J gene TRBJ2-1, with unresolved D. The CDR3 runs 12 residues. CDR1 and CDR2 (germline): ENHRY, SYGVKD. Trimming removed 2 bases from V and 3 bases from J, with 2 bases in between. CDR3 in amino acids: CAISEGYNEQFF. The CDR3 DNA sequence: TGTGCCATCAGTGAGGGCTACAATGAGCAGTTCTTC.

The rearrangement joins TRBV5-4 to TRBJ2-3, with 12 bases aligning to TRBD2. Germline CDR1 SGHNT, CDR2 YYREEE (reference sequence). With V trimmed by 3 bases and J by 4 bases, 18 bases remained unmatched. The CDR3 sequence is 20 residues long. The DNA for the CDR3 is TGTGCCAGCAGCTCGGGACAGGGTCGAGCTAGCGGGAGGGACCCAGATACGCAGTATTTT. Residues: CASSSGQGRASGRDPDTQYF.

The CDR3 reads CASSLGGRAAGANVLTF. As DNA, the CDR3 is TGTGCCAGCAGCTTAGGCGGGAGGGCCGCCGGGGCCAACGTCCTGACTTTC. The chain employs TRBV7-3 and TRBJ2-6; 9 bases match TRBD2. Losses at the gene ends were 2 bases for V and 4 bases for J; bases not matched to a gene: 6. This CDR3 contains 17 residues. The germline V gene encodes CDR1 SGHTA and CDR2 FQGTGA.

With respect to this clone: Other nucleotide sequences from this sample produce the same CDR3. This sequence joins TRBV11-3 and TRBJ2-1, with TRBD2 matching over 8 bases. Germline CDR1 SGHNT, CDR2 YENEEA. The CDR3 spans 13 residues. The V gene end was trimmed by 4 bases and the J gene end by 7 bases; junction bases not matched to a gene: 3. CDR3 region: CASSSGTSNEQFF. The CDR3 bases are TGTGCCAGCAGCTCCGGGACTAGTAATGAGCAGTTCTTC.

J is TRBJ2-2 and V is TRBV7-2; 12 nucleotides align to TRBD2. Germline values: CDR1 SGHTA, CDR2 FQGNSA. Germline trimming cut 4 bases from V and 1 base from J; bases unmatched to any gene: 4. The CDR3 length is 17 residues. The CDR3 sequence: CASSYGLAGLNTGELFF. For the CDR3, the DNA is TGTGCCAGCAGCTACGGACTAGCGGGACTGAACACCGGGGAGCTGTTTTTT.

The rearrangement joins TRBV19 to TRBJ2-4; 11 bases fit TRBD1. The trim removed 4 bases at V and 2 bases at J, leaving 19 bases unmatched. The CDR3 contains 21 residues. Germline CDR1 LNHDA, CDR2 SQIVND (reference sequence). The CDR3 sequence is CASSSSGTGGSGAWTKNIQYF. DNA for the CDR3: TGTGCCAGTAGTAGCTCCGGGACAGGGGGTTCGGGGGCCTGGACCAAAAACATTCAGTACTTC.

This sequence joins TRBV9 and TRBJ2-1; D ambiguous. Germline CDR1 and CDR2: SGDLS and YYNGEE. This CDR3 spans 13 amino acids. V lost 4 bases, J lost 6 bases, and 11 bases lay in between. The CDR3, as DNA: TGTGCCAGCAGCCCGTCGCCCCGCAATGAGCAGTTCTTC. Translation gives CASSPSPRNEQFF.

This chain links TRBV5-6 with TRBJ2-1; 9 bases match TRBD1. Unmatched junction bases numbered 9, after V lost 4 bases and J lost 7 bases. The germline gives CDR1 SGHDT, CDR2 YYEEEE. The CDR3 is 15 amino acids. The CDR3 bases are TGTGCCAGCAGCGAGGTACACAGGGGGCTTAATGAGCAGTTCTTC. It is translated as CASSEVHRGLNEQFF.

This chain joins TRBV19 and TRBJ1-2; D unresolved. The V gene lost 5 bases and the J gene lost 8 bases, with 24 bases spanning the gap. The CDR3 sequence is 16 residues long. CDR1 and CDR2 from the germline V gene are LNHDA and SQIVND (reference sequence). CDR3 region: CASSHTSALTTRGYTF. The CDR3 bases are TGTGCCAGTAGTCACACGTCAGCCCTCACCACACGCGGCTACACCTTC.

This chain connects TRBV25-1 to TRBJ2-7, with 12 bases matching TRBD1. CDR3 length: 17 residues. With V trimmed by 1 base and J by 9 bases, 13 bases remained unmatched. The germline V gene has CDR1 MGHDK and CDR2 SYGVNS. The CDR3 reads CASSESGSGTGGWGQYF. The CDR3 DNA reads as TGTGCCAGCAGTGAATCGGGATCCGGGACAGGGGGCTGGGGGCAGTACTTC.

The genes are TRBV5-1 and TRBJ1-5; perhaps TRBD1 as D (5 bases). In germline, CDR1 is SGHRS, CDR2 YFSETQ. The CDR3 runs to 14 residues. V gave up 4 bases and J gave up 2 bases, with 10 bases separating them. The CDR3 nucleotides are TGCGCCAGCAGCCAGGGAAGCGGCAATCAGCCCCAGCATTTT. Translated: CASSQGSGNQPQHF.

This clone was recorded only once. The genes are TRBV11-2 and TRBJ2-7, with D possibly matching TRBD1 (5 bases). Trimming pared 2 bases from V and 3 bases from J, leaving 14 bases between. The V gene's germline CDR1 is SGHAT and CDR2 FQNNGV. CDR3 length: 15 residues. CDR3 region: CASSLTGTPVYEQYF. The CDR3 bases are TGTGCCAGCAGCTTAACAGGCACCCCCGTCTACGAGCAGTACTTC.

This chain joins TRBV9 and TRBJ2-1; D is undetermined. The CDR3 covers 14 residues. V gave up 2 bases and J gave up 9 bases, with 15 bases separating them. Germline CDR1 and CDR2: SGDLS and YYNGEE. For the CDR3, the DNA is TGTGCCAGCAGCGTTGACTCAGGCCCCGGTGAGCAGTTCTTC. This translates into CASSVDSGPGEQFF.

The gene calls are TRBV7-3 and TRBJ2-5; D gene unclear. The CDR3 is 13 residues long. V was shortened by 0 bases and J by 4 bases, with 6 bases between the two germline ends. Germline CDR1 reads SGHTA; CDR2 reads FQGTGA. The CDR3 spells CASSLTSIETQYF. CDR3 nucleotides: TGTGCCAGCAGCTTAACTAGTATAGAGACCCAGTACTTC.

The chain is built from TRBV18 and TRBJ2-3; possible D gene TRBD1, 6 bases. CDR1 is KGHSH and CDR2 is LQKENI in the germline V gene. The V end lost 3 bases, the J end lost 1 base, and 11 bases lay between the germline ends. The CDR3 length is 15 residues. CDR3 amino acids: CASSPRQVGTDTQYF. CDR3 DNA sequence: TGTGCCAGCTCACCCAGACAGGTTGGCACAGATACGCAGTATTTT.

V and J are TRBV28 and TRBJ2-1; 7 positions agree with TRBD1. The CDR3 is made up of 15 amino acids. CDR1 is MDHEN and CDR2 is SYDVKM in the germline V gene. V dropped 2 bases and J dropped 8; count of bases not matched to a gene: 9. CDR3: CASSLAGQGVDEQFF. The CDR3 DNA reads TGTGCCAGCAGTTTAGCTGGGCAGGGGGTCGATGAGCAGTTCTTC.

This clone was seen just once. The rearrangement joins TRBV6-5 to TRBJ1-2; D ambiguous. Germline V lookup: CDR1 MNHEY, CDR2 SVGAGI. This CDR3 has 14 amino acids. The V end lost 2 bases, the J end lost 2 bases, and 9 bases lay between the germline ends. In nucleotides, the CDR3 is TGTGCCAGCAGTTACGGCACCACCAACTATGGCTACACCTTC. Translated: CASSYGTTNYGYTF.

The rearrangement joins TRBV7-2 to TRBJ2-7; TRBD1 or TRBD2 may be the D gene (5 bases each). Germline assignment: CDR1 SGHTA and CDR2 FQGNSA. The V end was cut by 5 bases, the J end by 2 bases, with 16 bases between. CDR3 length: 15 residues. In DNA form, the CDR3 reads TGTGCCAGCAGCGGGGGAGTAGGAAAAGCCTACGAGCAGTACTTC. Translated: CASSGGVGKAYEQYF.

The chain carries TRBV6-6 and TRBJ2-5; D may be TRBD1 or TRBD2 (5 bases each). Germline CDR1 MNHNY, CDR2 SVGAGI (reference sequence). This CDR3 is built from 14 residues. Trimming left V 2 bases short and J 7 bases short, with 14 bases between. CDR3 in amino acids: CASSYRDERGTQYF. The CDR3 DNA reads TGTGCCAGCAGTTACCGGGACGAGAGGGGGACCCAGTACTTC.